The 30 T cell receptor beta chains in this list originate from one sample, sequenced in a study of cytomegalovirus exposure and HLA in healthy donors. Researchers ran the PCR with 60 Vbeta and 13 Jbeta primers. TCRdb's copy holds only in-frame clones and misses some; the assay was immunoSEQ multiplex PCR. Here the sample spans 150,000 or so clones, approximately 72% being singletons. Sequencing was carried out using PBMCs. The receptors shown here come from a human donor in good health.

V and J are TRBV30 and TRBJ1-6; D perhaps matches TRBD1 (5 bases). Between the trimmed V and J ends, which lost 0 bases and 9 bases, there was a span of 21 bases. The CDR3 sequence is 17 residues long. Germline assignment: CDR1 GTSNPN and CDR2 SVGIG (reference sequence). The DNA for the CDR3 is TGTGCCTGGAGTGTTACACCTTCACGTAGGGGTTCTTCACCCCTCCACTTT. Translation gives CAWSVTPSRRGSSPLHF.

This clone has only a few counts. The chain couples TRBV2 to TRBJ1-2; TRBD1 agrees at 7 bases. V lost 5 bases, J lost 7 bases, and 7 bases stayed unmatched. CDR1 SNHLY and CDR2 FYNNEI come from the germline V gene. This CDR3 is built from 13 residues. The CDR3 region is CASSTLTGSGYTF. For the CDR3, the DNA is TGTGCCAGCAGTACCTTGACAGGGAGTGGCTACACCTTC.

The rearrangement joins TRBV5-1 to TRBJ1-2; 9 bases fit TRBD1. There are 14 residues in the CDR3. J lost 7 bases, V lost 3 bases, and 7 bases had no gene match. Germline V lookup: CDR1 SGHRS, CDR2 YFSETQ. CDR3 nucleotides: TGCGCCAGCAGCTCTACAGGGGGCTCAATTGGCTACACCTTC. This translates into CASSSTGGSIGYTF.

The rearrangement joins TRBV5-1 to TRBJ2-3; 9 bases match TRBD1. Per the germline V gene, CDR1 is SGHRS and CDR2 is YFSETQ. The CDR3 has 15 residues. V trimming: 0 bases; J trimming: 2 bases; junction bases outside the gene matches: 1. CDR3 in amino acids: CASSLGQGVTDTQYF. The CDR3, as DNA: TGCGCCAGCAGCTTGGGACAGGGGGTCACAGATACGCAGTATTTT. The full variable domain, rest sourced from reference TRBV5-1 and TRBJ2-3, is KAGVTQTPRYLIKTRGQQVTLSCSPISGHRSVSWYQQTPGQGLQFLFEYFSETQRNKGNFPGRFSGRQFSNSRSEMNVSTLELGDSALYLCASSLGQGVTDTQYFGPGTRLTVL.

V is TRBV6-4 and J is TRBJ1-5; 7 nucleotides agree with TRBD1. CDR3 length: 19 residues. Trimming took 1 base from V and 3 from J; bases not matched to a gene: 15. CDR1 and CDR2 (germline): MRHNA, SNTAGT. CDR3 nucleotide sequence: TGTGCCAGCAGTGACTTCCCTTTCGACAGGGTACTTTTCAATCAGCCCCAGCATTTT. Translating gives CASSDFPFDRVLFNQPQHF.

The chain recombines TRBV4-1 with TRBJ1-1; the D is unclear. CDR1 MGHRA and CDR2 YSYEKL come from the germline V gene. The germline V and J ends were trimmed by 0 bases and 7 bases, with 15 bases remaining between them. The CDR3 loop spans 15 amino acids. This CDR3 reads CASSQEAPQRLEAFF. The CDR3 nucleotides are TGCGCCAGCAGCCAAGAAGCGCCCCAGAGACTTGAAGCTTTCTTT.

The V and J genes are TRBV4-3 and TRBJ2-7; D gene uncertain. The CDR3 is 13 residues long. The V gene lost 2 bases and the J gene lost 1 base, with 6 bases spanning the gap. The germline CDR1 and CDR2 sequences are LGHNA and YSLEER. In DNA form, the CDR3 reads TGCGCCAGCAGCCAACTAACTTCCTACGAGCAGTACTTC. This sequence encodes CASSQLTSYEQYF.

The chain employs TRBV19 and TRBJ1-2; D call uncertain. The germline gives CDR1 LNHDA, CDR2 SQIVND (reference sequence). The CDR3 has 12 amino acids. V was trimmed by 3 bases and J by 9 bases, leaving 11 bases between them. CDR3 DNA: TGTGCCAGTAGTATGGGAGGAATGAGCTACACCTTC. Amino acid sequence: CASSMGGMSYTF. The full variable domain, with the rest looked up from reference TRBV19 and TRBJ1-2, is DGGITQSPKYLFRKEGQNVTLSCEQNLNHDAMYWYRQDPGQGLRLIYYSQIVNDFQKGDIAEGYSVSREKKESFPLTVTSAQKNPTAFYLCASSMGGMSYTFGSGTRLTVV.

CDR3 DNA sequence: TGTGCCAGCAGCCCTACAGGGTTAATCTCAGAGACCCAGTACTTC. Translated, it gives CASSPTGLISETQYF. The gene calls are TRBV7-3 and TRBJ2-5; D perhaps matches TRBD1 (6 bases). The germline V and J ends were trimmed by 5 bases and 4 bases, with 17 bases remaining between them. Germline CDR1 SGHTA, CDR2 FQGTGA. This CDR3 comprises 15 residues.

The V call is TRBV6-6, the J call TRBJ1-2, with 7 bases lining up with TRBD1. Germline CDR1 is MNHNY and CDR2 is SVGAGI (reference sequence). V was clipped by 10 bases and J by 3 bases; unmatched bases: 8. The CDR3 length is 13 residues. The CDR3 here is CAILQGKDYGYTF. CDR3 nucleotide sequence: TGTGCCATCCTACAGGGGAAGGACTATGGCTACACCTTC.

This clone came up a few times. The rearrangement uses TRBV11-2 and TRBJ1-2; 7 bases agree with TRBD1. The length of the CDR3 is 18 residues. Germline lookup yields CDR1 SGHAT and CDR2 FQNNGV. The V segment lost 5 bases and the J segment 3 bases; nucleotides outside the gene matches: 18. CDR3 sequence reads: CASSQWTGRTLPHYGYTF. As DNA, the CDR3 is TGTGCCAGCAGCCAATGGACAGGCAGGACGCTCCCCCACTATGGCTACACCTTC. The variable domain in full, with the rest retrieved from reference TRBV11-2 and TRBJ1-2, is EAGVAQSPRYKIIEKRQSVAFWCNPISGHATLYWYQQILGQGPKLLIQFQNNGVVDDSQLPKDRFSAERLKGVDSTLKIQPAKLEDSAVYLCASSQWTGRTLPHYGYTFGSGTRLTVV.

This chain's CDR3 is CASTPGTVNTGELFF. Here the CDR3 DNA reads TGCGCCAGCACTCCCGGGACAGTGAACACCGGGGAGCTGTTTTTT. The gene calls are TRBV5-1 and TRBJ2-2; 7 nucleotides match TRBD1. The CDR3 consists of 15 residues. The V gene end was trimmed by 6 bases and the J gene end by 1 base; junction bases not matched to a gene: 6. Germline CDR1 and CDR2: SGHRS and YFSETQ.

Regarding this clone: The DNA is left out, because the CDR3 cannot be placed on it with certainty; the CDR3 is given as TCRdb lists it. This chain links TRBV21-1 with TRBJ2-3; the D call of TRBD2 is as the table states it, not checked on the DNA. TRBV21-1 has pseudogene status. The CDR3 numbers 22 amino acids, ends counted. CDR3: CASSKGWSGVVAGGICTDTQYF.

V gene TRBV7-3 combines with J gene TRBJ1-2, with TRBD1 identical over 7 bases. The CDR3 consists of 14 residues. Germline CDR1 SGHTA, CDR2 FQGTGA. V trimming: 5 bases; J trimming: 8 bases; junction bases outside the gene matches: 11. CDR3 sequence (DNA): TGTGCCAGCAGCAGAGTCAGGGGGTCGGGGGGCTACACCTTC. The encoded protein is CASSRVRGSGGYTF.

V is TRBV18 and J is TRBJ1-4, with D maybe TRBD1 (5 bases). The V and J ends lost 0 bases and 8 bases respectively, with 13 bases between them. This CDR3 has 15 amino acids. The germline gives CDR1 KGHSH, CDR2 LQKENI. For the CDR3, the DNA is TGTGCCAGCTCACCACCGGAAGGGGTGTGGGAAAAACTGTTTTTT. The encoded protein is CASSPPEGVWEKLFF.

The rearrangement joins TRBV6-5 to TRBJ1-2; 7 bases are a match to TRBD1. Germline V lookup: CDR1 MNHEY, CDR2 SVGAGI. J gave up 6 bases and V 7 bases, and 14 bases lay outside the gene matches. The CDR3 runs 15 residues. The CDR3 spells CASTAFIGQGDGYTF. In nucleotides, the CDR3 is TGTGCCAGCACTGCTTTTATTGGGCAGGGGGATGGCTACACCTTC.

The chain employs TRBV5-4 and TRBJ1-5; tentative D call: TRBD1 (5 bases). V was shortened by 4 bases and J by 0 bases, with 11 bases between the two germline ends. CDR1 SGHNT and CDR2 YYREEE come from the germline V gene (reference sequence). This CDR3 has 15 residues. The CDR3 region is CASSPGGTSNQPQHF. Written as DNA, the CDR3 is TGTGCCAGCAGCCCGGGGGGGACTAGCAATCAGCCCCAGCATTTT.

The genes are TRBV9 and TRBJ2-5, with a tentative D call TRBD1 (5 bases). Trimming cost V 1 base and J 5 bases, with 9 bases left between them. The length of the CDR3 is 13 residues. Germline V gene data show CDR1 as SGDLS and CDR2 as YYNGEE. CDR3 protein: CASSVYHRETQYF. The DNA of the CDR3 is TGTGCCAGCAGCGTATATCACAGGGAGACCCAGTACTTC.

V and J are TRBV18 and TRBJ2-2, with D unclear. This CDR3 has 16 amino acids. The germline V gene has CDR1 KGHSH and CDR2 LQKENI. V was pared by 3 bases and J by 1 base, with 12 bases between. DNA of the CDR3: TGTGCCAGCTCACCTCAAAGCAGGTTGAACACCGGGGAGCTGTTTTTT. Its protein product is CASSPQSRLNTGELFF.

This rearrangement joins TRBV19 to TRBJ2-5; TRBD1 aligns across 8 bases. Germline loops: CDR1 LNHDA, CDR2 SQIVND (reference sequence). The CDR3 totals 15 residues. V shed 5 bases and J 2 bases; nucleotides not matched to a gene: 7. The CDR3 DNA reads TGTGCCAGTAGTCTCGGGTACAGGGGGCAAGAGACCCAGTACTTC. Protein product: CASSLGYRGQETQYF.

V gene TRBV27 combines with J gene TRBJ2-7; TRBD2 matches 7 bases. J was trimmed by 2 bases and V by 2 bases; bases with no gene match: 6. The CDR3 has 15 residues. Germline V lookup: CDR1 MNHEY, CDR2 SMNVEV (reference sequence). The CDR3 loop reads CASSLGLGGAYEQYF. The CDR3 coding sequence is TGTGCCAGCAGTTTAGGGCTGGGGGGGGCCTACGAGCAGTACTTC.

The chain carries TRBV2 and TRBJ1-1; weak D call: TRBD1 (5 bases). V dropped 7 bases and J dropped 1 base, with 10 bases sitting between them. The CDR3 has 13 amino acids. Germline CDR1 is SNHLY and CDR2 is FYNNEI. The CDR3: CASKKGPNTEAFF. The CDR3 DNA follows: TGTGCCAGCAAAAAGGGGCCGAACACTGAAGCTTTCTTT.

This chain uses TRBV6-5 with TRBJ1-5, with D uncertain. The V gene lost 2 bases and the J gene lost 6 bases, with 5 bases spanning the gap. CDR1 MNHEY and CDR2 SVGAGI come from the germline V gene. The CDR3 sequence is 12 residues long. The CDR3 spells CASSYAGQPQHF. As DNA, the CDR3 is TGTGCCAGCAGTTACGCGGGTCAGCCCCAGCATTTT.

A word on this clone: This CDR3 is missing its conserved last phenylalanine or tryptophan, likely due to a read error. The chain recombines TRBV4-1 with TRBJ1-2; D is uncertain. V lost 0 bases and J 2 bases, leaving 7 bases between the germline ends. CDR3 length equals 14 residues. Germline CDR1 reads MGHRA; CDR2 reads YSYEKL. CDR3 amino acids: CASSQDRRNYGYTV. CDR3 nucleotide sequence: TGCGCCAGCAGCCAAGATAGGCGGAACTATGGCTACACCGTC.

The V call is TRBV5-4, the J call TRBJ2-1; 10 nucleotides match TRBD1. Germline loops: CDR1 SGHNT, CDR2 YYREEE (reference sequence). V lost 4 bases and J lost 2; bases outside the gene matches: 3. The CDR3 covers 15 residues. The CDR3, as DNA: TGTGCCAGCAGCGCCGACAGGGGGCCCTACAATGAGCAGTTCTTC. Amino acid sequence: CASSADRGPYNEQFF. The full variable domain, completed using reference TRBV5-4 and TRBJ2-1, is ETGVTQSPTHLIKTRGQQVTLRCSSQSGHNTVSWYQQALGQGPQFIFQYYREEENGRGNFPPRFSGLQFPNYSSELNVNALELDDSALYLCASSADRGPYNEQFFGPGTRLTVL.

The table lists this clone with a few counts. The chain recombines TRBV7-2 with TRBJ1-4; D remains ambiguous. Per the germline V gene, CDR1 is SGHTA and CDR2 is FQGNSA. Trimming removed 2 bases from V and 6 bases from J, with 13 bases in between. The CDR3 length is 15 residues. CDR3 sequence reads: CASSLWSLRHEKLFF. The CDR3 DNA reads TGTGCCAGCAGCTTATGGAGCTTACGCCATGAAAAACTGTTTTTT.

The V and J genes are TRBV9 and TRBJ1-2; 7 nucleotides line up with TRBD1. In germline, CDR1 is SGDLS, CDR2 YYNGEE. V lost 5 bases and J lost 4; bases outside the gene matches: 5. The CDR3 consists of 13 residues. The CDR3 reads CASRGDSSYGYTF. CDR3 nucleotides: TGTGCCAGCAGGGGGGACAGCTCCTATGGCTACACCTTC.

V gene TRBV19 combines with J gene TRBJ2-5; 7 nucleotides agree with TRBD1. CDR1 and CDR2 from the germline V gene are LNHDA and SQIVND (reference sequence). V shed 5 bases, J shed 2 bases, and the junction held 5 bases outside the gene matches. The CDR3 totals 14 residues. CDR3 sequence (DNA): TGTGCCAGTAGTGCAGGGGGAAAACAAGAGACCCAGTACTTC. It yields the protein CASSAGGKQETQYF. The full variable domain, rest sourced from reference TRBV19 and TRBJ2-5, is DGGITQSPKYLFRKEGQNVTLSCEQNLNHDAMYWYRQDPGQGLRLIYYSQIVNDFQKGDIAEGYSVSREKKESFPLTVTSAQKNPTAFYLCASSAGGKQETQYFGPGTRLLVL.

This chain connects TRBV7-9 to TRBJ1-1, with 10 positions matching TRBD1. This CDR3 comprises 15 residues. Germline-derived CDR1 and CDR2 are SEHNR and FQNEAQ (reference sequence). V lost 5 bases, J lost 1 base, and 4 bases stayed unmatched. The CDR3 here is CASSPRDRGNTEAFF. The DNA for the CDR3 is TGTGCCAGCAGCCCGCGGGACAGGGGGAACACTGAAGCTTTCTTT.

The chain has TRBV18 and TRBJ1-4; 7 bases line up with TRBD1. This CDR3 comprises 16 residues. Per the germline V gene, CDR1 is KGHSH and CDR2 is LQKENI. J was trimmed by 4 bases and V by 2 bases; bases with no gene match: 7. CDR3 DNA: TGTGCCAGCTCACCATCGTTGGACAGGAGTAATGAAAAACTGTTTTTT. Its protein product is CASSPSLDRSNEKLFF. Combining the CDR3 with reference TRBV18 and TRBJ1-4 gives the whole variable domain NAGVMQNPRHLVRRRGQEARLRCSPMKGHSHVYWYRQLPEEGLKFMVYLQKENIIDESGMPKERFSAEFPKEGPSILRIQQVVRGDSAAYFCASSPSLDRSNEKLFFGSGTQLSVL.